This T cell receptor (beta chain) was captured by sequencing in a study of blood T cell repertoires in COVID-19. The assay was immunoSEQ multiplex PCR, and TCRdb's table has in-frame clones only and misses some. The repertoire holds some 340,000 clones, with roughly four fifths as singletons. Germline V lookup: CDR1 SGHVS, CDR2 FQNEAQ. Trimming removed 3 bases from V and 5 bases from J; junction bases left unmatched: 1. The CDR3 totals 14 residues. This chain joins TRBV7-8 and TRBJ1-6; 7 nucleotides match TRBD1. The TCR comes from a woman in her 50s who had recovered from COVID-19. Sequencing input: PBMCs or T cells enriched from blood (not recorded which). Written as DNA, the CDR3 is TGTGCCAGCAGCTTGACAGGGAATAATTCACCCCTCCACTTT. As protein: CASSLTGNNSPLHF.